These 6 T cell receptor beta chains share one sample of origin, sequenced in a study of blood T cell repertoires in COVID-19. Assay used: immunoSEQ multiplex PCR; TCRdb lists only in-frame clones, some missing. The data contain around 180,000 clones, over 65% of them singletons. Sequencing was done on a sample of peripheral blood. The receptors were gathered from a woman older than 75 with acute or convalescent COVID-19.

In DNA, the CDR3 is TGTGCCAGCAGAGGGACTAGCGGCACCTACGAGCAGTACTTC. As protein: CASRGTSGTYEQYF. J is TRBJ2-7 and V is TRBV7-2; 11 bases line up with TRBD2. The germline CDR1 and CDR2 sequences are SGHTA and FQGNSA. The junction had 3 bases not matched to a gene; V was cut back by 6 bases and J by 2 bases. This CDR3 contains 14 residues.

The genes are TRBV28 and TRBJ1-2; no firm D call. Trimming pared 6 bases from V and 0 bases from J, leaving 17 bases between. The CDR3 has 16 amino acids. CDR1 and CDR2 (germline): MDHEN, SYDVKM. CDR3 sequence (DNA): TGTGCCAGCAGCACTCCGGAGGCCGGAGCTAACTATGGCTACACCTTC. Translating gives CASSTPEAGANYGYTF.

This clone showed up just once. The genes are TRBV7-9 and TRBJ2-5; 8 bases agree with TRBD1. The germline V gene has CDR1 SEHNR and CDR2 FQNEAQ (reference sequence). The CDR3 has 14 residues. With V trimmed by 5 bases and J by 4 bases, 6 bases remained unmatched. CDR3 sequence (DNA): TGTGCCAGCAGCAGCGGACAGGGAACAGAGACCCAGTACTTC. Translated, it gives CASSSGQGTETQYF.

This sequence joins TRBV5-1 and TRBJ1-4; maybe TRBD1 (6 bases). Looked up from germline, CDR1 is SGHRS and CDR2 is YFSETQ. V was cut by 2 bases and J by 5 bases, with 10 bases left in between. The CDR3 extends over 14 amino acids. CDR3 nucleotides: TGCGCCAGCAGCTTCTCAGGGGCGAATGAAAAACTGTTTTTT. Its protein is CASSFSGANEKLFF.

This sequence joins TRBV7-8 and TRBJ1-1; D is undetermined. Germline V gene sequence: CDR1 SGHVS, CDR2 FQNEAQ. This CDR3 has 14 amino acids. The V end lost 1 base, the J end lost 7 bases, and 13 bases lay between the germline ends. The CDR3 nucleotides are TGTGCCAGCAGCTTAGATCTTCCAGGCTATGAAGCTTTCTTT. Residues: CASSLDLPGYEAFF.

The chain carries TRBV10-3 and TRBJ1-3; 8 bases match TRBD1. The CDR3 runs to 14 residues. V shed 5 bases, J shed 2 bases, and the junction held 2 bases outside the gene matches. Germline V lookup: CDR1 ENHRY, CDR2 SYGVKD. In DNA form, the CDR3 reads TGTGCCATCAGTCAGGGGGCTACTGGAAACACCATATATTTT. Amino acid sequence: CAISQGATGNTIYF.